This entry describes one T cell receptor (beta chain). Its antigen is unidentified. The data originate from a study of memory CD4+ T cells and cytomegalovirus serostatus. Study-wide points: The CMV-associated TCR signature appears largely within the CD4+ memory repertoire. Repertoires predicted CMV serostatus with median bootstrapped AUC of 0.95.

This table comes from immunoSEQ multiplex PCR, and its TCRdb copy is limited to in-frame clones, with some not included. The table includes about 82,000 clones, less than 90% detected once. Trimming removed 0 bases at V and 4 bases at J, with 15 bases between. The CDR3 length is 15 residues. Germline loops: CDR1 GTSNPN, CDR2 SVGIG (reference sequence). The sort gate was single viable CD3+CD4+CD8-CD45RO+ cells for memory CD4+ T cells. The gene calls are TRBV30 and TRBJ1-2; no clear D gene. Sequences were obtained from memory CD4+ T cells from blood. The TCR was taken from an adult in good health and CMV-seronegative. The CDR3 nucleotides read TGTGCCTGGAGTGTAGGTGACCCAAGTGGCTATGGCTACACCTTC. It encodes CAWSVGDPSGYGYTF.